This entry lists 28 T cell receptor beta chains sequenced from one sample in a study of blood T cell repertoires in COVID-19. Clones were read by immunoSEQ multiplex PCR, and TCRdb kept only the in-frame ones, dropping some. The data show 300,000 or so clones, over 70% seen once. The sequenced sample consisted of peripheral blood. The receptors shown here come from a woman in her 50s with acute or convalescent COVID-19.

The CDR3 sequence is CASADSGGTEAFF. CDR3 nucleotide sequence: TGTGCCAGCGCCGACTCGGGGGGAACTGAAGCTTTCTTT. This rearrangement joins TRBV5-6 to TRBJ1-1; maybe TRBD1 (5 bases). The germline V gene has CDR1 SGHDT and CDR2 YYEEEE. V was trimmed by 7 bases and J by 5 bases, leaving 15 bases between them. This CDR3 is 13 amino acids long.

V is TRBV27 and J is TRBJ1-1, with TRBD1 as a possible D gene (6 bases). V was pared by 10 bases and J by 3 bases, with 21 bases between. The CDR3 totals 15 residues. Germline V lookup: CDR1 MNHEY, CDR2 SMNVEV (reference sequence). CDR3: CAIVRQLGAYTEAFF. The CDR3 DNA reads TGTGCCATCGTGAGACAGTTGGGGGCGTACACTGAAGCTTTCTTT.

The chain links TRBV6-5 to TRBJ1-1, with a weak D call TRBD1 (6 bases). Trimming removed 6 bases at V and 7 bases at J, with 15 bases between. This CDR3 has 13 residues. Germline values: CDR1 MNHEY, CDR2 SVGAGI. CDR3 in amino acids: CASRSPGQGEAFF. CDR3 in DNA: TGTGCCAGCAGGTCACCGGGACAAGGTGAAGCTTTCTTT.

This clone was seen repeatedly, ten times or more. The chain joins TRBV19 to TRBJ1-4; D unclear. The V end lost 6 bases, the J end lost 5 bases, and 16 bases lay between the germline ends. CDR3 length equals 15 residues. In germline, CDR1 is LNHDA, CDR2 SQIVND (reference sequence). CDR3 bases: TGTGCCAGTAGCAACTTCCGCGACGGGAATGAAAAACTGTTTTTT. Translation: CASSNFRDGNEKLFF.

The CDR3, as DNA: TGCGCCAGCAGTGGGACAACTGGAAACACCATATATTTT. Residues: CASSGTTGNTIYF. The V gene is TRBV10-1, the J gene TRBJ1-3; a weak D match, TRBD1 (5 bases). Looked up from germline, CDR1 is WNHNN and CDR2 is SYGVQD (reference sequence). The CDR3 is made up of 13 amino acids. With 4 bases removed from V and 2 bases from J, the gap between germline ends came to 6 bases.

This rearrangement joins TRBV3-1 (or the pseudogene TRBV3-2) to TRBJ2-2, with TRBD2 identical over 9 bases. Germline V CDR1 and CDR2: LGHDT, YNNKEL (reference sequence). Trimming at V came to 11 bases and at J to 2 bases, leaving 9 bases not matched to a gene. This CDR3 has 15 residues. This chain's CDR3 is CACWNSGSNTGELFF. The CDR3 DNA reads as TGTGCCTGCTGGAATAGCGGGAGCAACACCGGGGAGCTGTTTTTT.

The chain recombines TRBV30 with TRBJ1-2, with D unresolved. CDR3 size: 13 residues. The germline V gene encodes CDR1 GTSNPN and CDR2 SVGIG (reference sequence). V lost 7 bases and J 3 bases, leaving 15 bases between the germline ends. The CDR3 region is CAYSPGVDYGYTF. CDR3 in DNA: TGTGCCTACTCACCGGGTGTTGACTATGGCTACACCTTC. The full variable domain, rest sourced from reference TRBV30 and TRBJ1-2, is SQTIHQWPATLVQPVGSPLSLECTVEGTSNPNLYWYRQAAGRGLQLLFYSVGIGQISSEVPQNLSASRPQDRQFILSSKKLLLSDSGFYLCAYSPGVDYGYTFGSGTRLTVV.

This clone was recorded at least ten times. V usage is TRBV19 and J usage is TRBJ2-7; possibly TRBD1 for D (7 bases). The CDR3 sequence is 12 residues long. Germline V CDR1 and CDR2: LNHDA, SQIVND (reference sequence). Trimming took off 5 bases at V and 7 bases at J, with 12 bases between the two ends. The CDR3 DNA is TGTGCCAGTAGTCACAGGGGAGGAGAGCAGTACGTC. It translates to CASSHRGGEQYV.

This chain links TRBV6-5 with TRBJ2-1; 13 bases match TRBD2. J was trimmed by 8 bases and V by 4 bases; bases with no gene match: 8. CDR3 length: 16 amino acids. Germline assignment: CDR1 MNHEY and CDR2 SVGAGI. The CDR3 spells CASSSETSGGIHEQFF. In nucleotides, the CDR3 is TGTGCCAGCAGTTCCGAGACTAGCGGGGGGATACATGAGCAGTTCTTC.

Here the CDR3 DNA reads TGTGCCAGCTCACCCCAGGTAAACTCCTACAATGAGCAGTTCTTC. It codes for CASSPQVNSYNEQFF. The rearrangement links TRBV18 to TRBJ2-1; D ambiguous. This CDR3 has 15 residues. V was cut by 3 bases and J by 0 bases, with 9 bases left in between. Germline CDR1 reads KGHSH; CDR2 reads LQKENI.

This clone was detected only once. The CDR3 DNA sequence: TGTGCCAGCAGCTTGGCCGGGACAGGGAGAGGGCAGTACTTC. Translation gives CASSLAGTGRGQYF. This chain links TRBV5-4 with TRBJ2-7, with TRBD1 matching over 9 bases. The CDR3 runs 14 residues. Trimming cost V 0 bases and J 9 bases; bases outside gene matches: 7. The germline CDR1 and CDR2 sequences are SGHNT and YYREEE (reference sequence).

This clone was counted a single time. At one end, the junction sequence differs from germline, possibly due to a read error. The gene calls are TRBV18 and TRBJ2-1; D call uncertain. The CDR3 is 12 residues long. Germline V CDR1 and CDR2: KGHSH, LQKENI. CDR3 in amino acids: CASSPSHNEQFF. CDR3 DNA sequence: TGTGCCAGCTCACCCTCCCACAATGAGCAGTTCTTC.

The chain is built from TRBV11-2 and TRBJ1-5, with unresolved D. This CDR3 has 15 residues. Trimming removed 5 bases at V and 2 bases at J, with 13 bases between. Germline CDR1 SGHAT, CDR2 FQNNGV. In nucleotides, the CDR3 is TGTGCCAGCAGCGCCTCAGGAGGCGGCAATCAGCCCCAGCATTTT. Translated, it gives CASSASGGGNQPQHF.

The chain recombines TRBV7-9 with TRBJ2-5; D possibly corresponds to TRBD1 (5 bases). Per germline, CDR1 SEHNR and CDR2 FQNEAQ (reference sequence). The CDR3 is 18 amino acids. V was clipped by 0 bases and J by 0 bases, with 17 bases between them. The CDR3 bases are TGTGCCAGCAGCTTAGCATGGGGCCCAGGTCGGTACCAAGAGACCCAGTACTTC. It is translated as CASSLAWGPGRYQETQYF.

This clone appeared a few times. This chain connects TRBV18 to TRBJ1-1; D is possibly TRBD1 (6 bases). The CDR3 sequence is 14 residues long. Looked up from germline, CDR1 is KGHSH and CDR2 is LQKENI. Trimming removed 6 bases at V and 0 bases at J, with 11 bases between. Here the CDR3 DNA reads TGTGCCAGCTCCCTGGACAGAATGAACACTGAAGCTTTCTTT. Protein: CASSLDRMNTEAFF.

V is TRBV7-6 and J is TRBJ2-1, with 12 bases aligning to TRBD1. With 6 bases clipped from V and 5 bases from J, the junction kept 17 bases outside the gene matches. Germline CDR1 is SGHVS and CDR2 is FNYEAQ. This CDR3 spans 19 amino acids. This CDR3 is CASSLIPGQGAGRDNEQFF. CDR3 sequence (DNA): TGTGCCAGCAGTTTGATTCCGGGACAGGGGGCAGGGAGGGACAATGAGCAGTTCTTC. Based on the CDR3 plus reference TRBV7-6 and TRBJ2-1, the full variable domain is GAGVSQSPRYKVTKRGQDVALRCDPISGHVSLYWYRQALGQGPEFLTYFNYEAQQDKSGLPNDRFSAERPEGSISTLTIQRTEQRDSAMYRCASSLIPGQGAGRDNEQFFGPGTRLTVL.

The chain recombines TRBV2 with TRBJ1-6; a possible D gene is TRBD1 (5 bases). CDR1 and CDR2 from the germline V gene are SNHLY and FYNNEI. The CDR3 totals 19 residues. V lost 3 bases to trimming and J lost 4 bases, with 22 bases between them. Here the CDR3 DNA reads TGTGCCAGCAGTGACGGTTCTAAGCGGGGCGCAGGGTATAATTCACCCCTCCACTTT. Amino acid sequence: CASSDGSKRGAGYNSPLHF.

The rearrangement uses TRBV12-3 or TRBV12-4 and TRBJ1-5; 9 nucleotides agree with TRBD1. There are 13 residues in the CDR3. Trimming cost V 6 bases and J 7 bases; bases outside gene matches: 4. In DNA form, the CDR3 reads TGTGCCAGCAGAAATACAGGGGGCCAGCCCCAGCATTTT. Protein sequence: CASRNTGGQPQHF.

The CDR3 DNA reads TGTGCCAGCAGTGGATTAGCCCCTAACACCGGGGAGCTGTTTTTT. Amino acid sequence: CASSGLAPNTGELFF. The genes are TRBV2 and TRBJ2-2; D is uncertain. CDR3 length: 15 residues. The V gene lost 4 bases and the J gene lost 2 bases, with 11 bases spanning the gap. Germline CDR1 reads SNHLY; CDR2 reads FYNNEI.

As for this clone: Other nucleotide sequences from this sample produce the same CDR3. The rearrangement links TRBV3-1 (or the pseudogene TRBV3-2) to TRBJ1-1; no firm D call. CDR3 length equals 14 residues. V was clipped by 1 base and J by 5 bases, with 11 bases between them. The germline V gene has CDR1 LGHDT and CDR2 YNNKEL (reference sequence). The CDR3 sequence: CASSQGRSGTEAFF. In DNA, the CDR3 is TGTGCCAGCAGCCAAGGACGGAGCGGGACTGAAGCTTTCTTT.

This sequence joins TRBV3-1 (or the pseudogene TRBV3-2) and TRBJ1-1; D call uncertain. V was pared by 4 bases and J by 3 bases, with 9 bases between. This CDR3 has 13 amino acids. Germline V gene sequence: CDR1 LGHDT, CDR2 YNNKEL (reference sequence). The CDR3 protein is CASSPRQDTEAFF. The CDR3 DNA follows: TGTGCCAGCAGCCCCAGGCAGGACACTGAAGCTTTCTTT.

In its sample, this clone was seen once. This chain uses TRBV12-3 or TRBV12-4 with TRBJ2-1, with 11 bases lining up with TRBD1. There are 13 residues in the CDR3. Trimming cost V 8 bases and J 9 bases; bases outside gene matches: 6. The CDR3 sequence: CASWWTGGFEQFF. The CDR3 DNA reads as TGTGCCAGCTGGTGGACAGGGGGCTTTGAGCAGTTCTTC.

J is TRBJ2-2 and V is TRBV19, with D perhaps matching TRBD1 (6 bases). The length of the CDR3 is 15 residues. The V end lost 3 bases, the J end lost 4 bases, and 12 bases lay between the germline ends. The germline V gene encodes CDR1 LNHDA and CDR2 SQIVND (reference sequence). The CDR3 DNA reads as TGTGCCAGTAGTATGGACCAGGGGTCCACCGGGGAGCTGTTTTTT. Its protein is CASSMDQGSTGELFF.

The gene calls are TRBV15 and TRBJ2-1; TRBD2 matches 12 bases. The CDR3 runs to 14 residues. Trimming removed 4 bases from V and 9 bases from J; junction bases left unmatched: 4. Per the germline V gene, CDR1 is LNHNV and CDR2 is YYDKDF (reference sequence). CDR3 nucleotides: TGTGCCACCAGCACTAGCGGGAGGGCCGGTGAGCAGTTCTTC. It encodes CATSTSGRAGEQFF.

V usage is TRBV6-4 and J usage is TRBJ1-1; perhaps TRBD1 as D (5 bases). Germline values: CDR1 MRHNA, CDR2 SNTAGT. The CDR3 has 15 residues. Trimming left V 2 bases short and J 0 bases short, with 10 bases between. For the CDR3, the DNA is TGTGCCAGCAGTGACGGGGGGTACCTGAACACTGAAGCTTTCTTT. Its translation: CASSDGGYLNTEAFF.

This clone was counted between two and nine times. The chain combines TRBV25-1 with TRBJ1-2; maybe TRBD1 (6 bases). CDR3 length: 14 amino acids. V lost 1 base, J lost 5 bases, and 11 bases lay in between. Germline V gene lookup returns CDR1 MGHDK and CDR2 SYGVNS. The CDR3 sequence is CASSELGQGYGYTF. DNA of the CDR3: TGTGCCAGCAGTGAATTAGGGCAGGGGTATGGCTACACCTTC.

This clone has a handful of counts. V and J are TRBV5-5 and TRBJ1-3; maybe TRBD1 (5 bases). V was cut by 5 bases and J by 7 bases, with 13 bases left in between. Per the germline V gene, CDR1 is SGHKS and CDR2 is YYEKEE (reference sequence). CDR3 length equals 13 residues. The CDR3 nucleotides are TGTGCCAGCAGAGGGGAGGGCAAGAACACCATATATTTT. Residues: CASRGEGKNTIYF.

The chain recombines TRBV7-9 with TRBJ1-4; possibly TRBD1 for D (5 bases). This CDR3 contains 14 residues. Germline V gene data show CDR1 as SEHNR and CDR2 as FQNEAQ (reference sequence). V lost 4 bases and J lost 2, with 8 bases in between. The CDR3 bases are TGTGCCAGCAGCTGGAGGGGTACTAATGAAAAACTGTTTTTT. Its protein product is CASSWRGTNEKLFF.